Following are 32 T cell receptor beta chains from one sample sequenced in a study of Graves' ophthalmopathy and Graves' hyperthyroidism. Researchers took RNA transcripts and amplified TCR beta CDR3 regions from them. Scientists carried out first-round RT-PCR using HTBI primers and then a second-round multiplex PCR. TCRdb reprocessed the multiplex PCR reads via MiXCR and lists one record per CDR3 protein. The top ten clones hold roughly 3.2% of a sample with hundreds of thousands of distinct CDR3 sequences, around 21% of them seen once. The sequencing input was peripheral blood. The receptors come from a woman aged 18 to 35 with stable Graves' hyperthyroidism.

This clonotype was observed at least ten times. The chain joins TRBV11-1 to TRBJ2-5, with a weak D call TRBD2 (6 bases). The CDR3 totals 17 residues. In germline, CDR1 is SGHAT, CDR2 FQDESV (reference sequence). The V gene lost 1 base and the J gene lost 0 bases, with 15 bases spanning the gap. The CDR3: CASSLGRASLDQETQYF. CDR3 in DNA: TGTGCCAGCAGCTTAGGGAGGGCTAGCCTAGACCAAGAGACCCAGTACTTC.

This chain uses TRBV12-3 or TRBV12-4 with TRBJ2-5, with 9 bases identical to TRBD1. This CDR3 has 14 residues. J gave up 3 bases and V 5 bases, and 4 bases lay outside the gene matches. CDR3 loop: CASSGRTGEETQYF. The CDR3 region has the DNA TGTGCCAGCAGTGGTCGGACAGGGGAAGAGACCCAGTACTTC.

J is TRBJ2-7 and V is TRBV6-1; no clear D. V was clipped by 2 bases and J by 0 bases, with 8 bases between them. This CDR3 contains 14 residues. Germline V gives CDR1 MNHNS, CDR2 SASEGT. CDR3 protein: CASSERDRSYEQYF. For the CDR3, the DNA is TGTGCCAGCAGTGAAAGGGATCGCTCCTACGAGCAGTACTTC.

The chain uses TRBV20-1 and TRBJ1-5; TRBD1 agrees at 7 bases. This CDR3 has 16 amino acids. Germline V CDR1 and CDR2: DFQATT, SNEGSKA (reference sequence). Trimming took 0 bases from V and 4 from J; bases not matched to a gene: 9. The CDR3: CSARDGGRGFNQPQHF. DNA for the CDR3: TGCAGTGCTAGAGATGGAGGCAGGGGGTTTAATCAGCCCCAGCATTTT.

This clonotype was seen ten or more times. The J gene is TRBJ2-5, the V gene TRBV12-3 or TRBV12-4, with 11 bases identical to TRBD1. J gave up 4 bases and V 4 bases, and 8 bases lay outside the gene matches. The CDR3 sequence is 16 residues long. CDR3 protein: CASSWGQGEVRETQYF. The CDR3 DNA follows: TGTGCCAGCAGTTGGGGACAGGGGGAGGTTCGAGAGACCCAGTACTTC.

This clonotype appeared many times. The chain combines TRBV7-2 with TRBJ1-2, with a possible D match to TRBD1 (5 bases). V lost 5 bases and J 8 bases, leaving 12 bases between the germline ends. In germline, CDR1 is SGHTA, CDR2 FQGNSA. The CDR3 is made up of 12 amino acids. As DNA, the CDR3 is TGTGCCAGCAGCCTCCAGGGTGAGGGCTACACCTTC. This codes for CASSLQGEGYTF. Using reference TRBV7-2 and TRBJ1-2 for the parts outside the CDR3, the full variable domain is GAGVSQSPSNKVTEKGKDVELRCDPISGHTALYWYRQSLGQGLEFLIYFQGNSAPDKSGLPSDRFSAERTGGSVSTLTIQRTQQEDSAVYLCASSLQGEGYTFGSGTRLTVV.

The V call is TRBV12-3 or TRBV12-4, the J call TRBJ1-1; no definite D call. The CDR3 extends over 11 amino acids. Trimming took off 4 bases at V and 6 bases at J, with 6 bases between the two ends. The CDR3 sequence is CASSSIPEAFF. Here the CDR3 DNA reads TGTGCCAGCAGTTCAATCCCTGAAGCTTTCTTT.

This clonotype was seen a handful of times. Being one base from a much bigger clone, this may be a read error. The chain has TRBV4-3 and TRBJ2-5; 13 bases are a match to TRBD2. The CDR3 totals 18 residues. The V gene's germline CDR1 is LGHNA and CDR2 YSLEER. CDR3 sequence reads: CASSQDPPGLAGQETKYF. The CDR3 nucleotides read TGCGCCAGCAGCCAAGATCCCCCGGGACTAGCGGGACAAGAGACCAAGTACTTC.

This clonotype was observed many times. This sequence joins TRBV9 and TRBJ2-7; 8 bases are shared with TRBD1. Germline V gene lookup returns CDR1 SGDLS and CDR2 YYNGEE. This CDR3 comprises 14 residues. V shed 2 bases and J 7 bases; nucleotides not matched to a gene: 8. The DNA for the CDR3 is TGTGCCAGCAGCGTGGCAGGGGGCTGGGAAGAGCAGTACTTC. This sequence encodes CASSVAGGWEEQYF.

This clonotype was counted at least ten times. V is TRBV6-4 and J is TRBJ2-7; no firm D call. With 6 bases removed from V and 2 bases from J, the gap between germline ends came to 14 bases. Germline V gene sequence: CDR1 MRHNA, CDR2 SNTAGT. This CDR3 has 14 amino acids. CDR3 sequence reads: CASSPGPGPYEQYF. In DNA, the CDR3 is TGTGCCAGCAGCCCAGGCCCAGGTCCCTACGAGCAGTACTTC.

This clonotype was seen ten or more times. This chain uses TRBV4-1 with TRBJ2-5; 7 bases are shared with TRBD2. CDR3 length equals 19 residues. Germline CDR1 MGHRA, CDR2 YSYEKL. V was clipped by 0 bases and J by 3 bases; unmatched bases: 16. Here the CDR3 DNA reads TGCGCCAGCAGCCAAGATCCCAGGGTAGTAGCGGGTTTTGAAGAGACCCAGTACTTC. This sequence encodes CASSQDPRVVAGFEETQYF.

The chain is built from TRBV27 and TRBJ2-7, with 8 bases aligning to TRBD2. The V gene's germline CDR1 is MNHEY and CDR2 SMNVEV (reference sequence). CDR3 length: 13 amino acids. J was trimmed by 6 bases and V by 6 bases; bases with no gene match: 7. The DNA of the CDR3 is TGTGCCAGCAGCCCGGGGGGGGGGGCCGAGCAGTACTTC. Its translation is CASSPGGGAEQYF.

This clonotype was recorded many times. The chain employs TRBV12-3 or TRBV12-4 and TRBJ2-4; D perhaps matches TRBD1 (5 bases). V lost 7 bases, J lost 2 bases, and 12 bases lay in between. The CDR3 contains 14 residues. CDR3 coding DNA: TGTGCCAGCACCCTCGACAGTTCCAAAAACATTCAGTACTTC. Encoded protein: CASTLDSSKNIQYF.

This clonotype turned up a few times. The rearrangement links TRBV6-2 or TRBV6-3 to TRBJ1-1; 7 nucleotides match TRBD1. In germline, CDR1 is MNHEY, CDR2 SVGEGT. The V segment lost 7 bases and the J segment 1 base; nucleotides outside the gene matches: 18. The CDR3 covers 18 residues. The CDR3 is CASTKPTGQGGSNTEAFF. Written as DNA, the CDR3 is TGTGCCAGCACTAAACCCACGGGGCAGGGGGGATCGAACACTGAAGCTTTCTTT.

Note on this clonotype: This may come from a read error, since a much larger clone is one base off. The V gene is TRBV7-8, the J gene TRBJ1-2; D is ambiguous. The CDR3 spans 13 residues. Trimming stripped 4 bases from V and 2 bases from J, with 8 bases between. CDR1 and CDR2 from the germline V gene are SGHVS and FQNEAQ. The CDR3 reads CASSSTYNYGYTF. The CDR3 DNA reads TGTGCCAGCAGCTCGACATACAACTATGGCTACACCTTC.

This clonotype was counted many times. This sequence joins TRBV2 and TRBJ2-2; tentatively, D is TRBD2 (5 bases). Germline values: CDR1 SNHLY, CDR2 FYNNEI. The V end was cut by 3 bases, the J end by 2 bases, with 10 bases between. The CDR3 loop spans 15 amino acids. This CDR3 is CASSEQSGNTGELFF. The CDR3 nucleotides read TGTGCCAGCAGTGAGCAAAGCGGTAACACCGGGGAGCTGTTTTTT.

This clonotype showed up just once. The chain employs TRBV2 and TRBJ2-5, with TRBD2 matching 10 bases. The germline V gene has CDR1 SNHLY and CDR2 FYNNEI. V was clipped by 5 bases and J by 0 bases; unmatched bases: 6. The CDR3 loop spans 16 amino acids. The CDR3, as DNA: TGTGCCAGCAGTCTTAGGACTAGCGGAAACCAAGAGACCCAGTACTTC. Translated: CASSLRTSGNQETQYF. Together with reference TRBV2 and TRBJ2-5, the CDR3 gives the full variable domain: EPEVTQTPSHQVTQMGQEVILRCVPISNHLYFYWYRQILGQKVEFLVSFYNNEISEKSEIFDDQFSVERPDGSNFTLKIRSTKLEDSAMYFCASSLRTSGNQETQYFGPGTRLLVL.

The gene calls are TRBV11-2 and TRBJ1-2; a weak D match, TRBD1 (5 bases). This CDR3 has 12 amino acids. The germline V and J ends were trimmed by 5 bases and 8 bases, with 12 bases remaining between them. In germline, CDR1 is SGHAT, CDR2 FQNNGV. The CDR3 protein is CASSPGMGGYTF. The CDR3, as DNA: TGTGCCAGCAGCCCAGGGATGGGCGGCTACACCTTC.

This clonotype appeared many times. CDR3 bases: TGCGCCAGCAGCCCAGGGAAGCGGGAGAACGAGCAGTACTTC. This translates into CASSPGKRENEQYF. The chain uses TRBV4-1 and TRBJ2-7; TRBD2 agrees at 8 bases. The germline V gene has CDR1 MGHRA and CDR2 YSYEKL. The CDR3 extends over 14 amino acids. With V trimmed by 4 bases and J by 5 bases, 7 bases remained unmatched.

This clonotype occurred many times. The chain couples TRBV7-3 to TRBJ2-5, with 10 bases identical to TRBD1. The CDR3 has 15 residues. Per germline, CDR1 SGHTA and CDR2 FQGTGA. V shed 3 bases and J 5 bases; nucleotides not matched to a gene: 6. As DNA, the CDR3 is TGTGCCAGCAGCTTCGGACAGGGGGGAGACGAGACCCAGTACTTC. Encoded protein: CASSFGQGGDETQYF.

This clonotype was seen only once. The V call is TRBV7-3, the J call TRBJ1-2; 8 bases align to TRBD1. Looked up from germline, CDR1 is SGHTA and CDR2 is FQGTGA. The length of the CDR3 is 16 residues. J lost 3 bases, V lost 5 bases, and 11 bases had no gene match. Written as DNA, the CDR3 is TGTGCCAGCAGCCCGACAGGGGCAGACAACTACTATGGCTACACCTTC. The encoded protein is CASSPTGADNYYGYTF. The full variable domain, with the rest looked up from reference TRBV7-3 and TRBJ1-2, is GAGVSQTPSNKVTEKGKYVELRCDPISGHTALYWYRQSLGQGPEFLIYFQGTGAADDSGLPNDRFFAVRPEGSVSTLKIQRTERGDSAVYLCASSPTGADNYYGYTFGSGTRLTVV.

This clonotype was picked up many times. V gene TRBV7-3 combines with J gene TRBJ2-5; D gene ambiguous. Germline values: CDR1 SGHTA, CDR2 FQGTGA. The CDR3 has 13 residues. Trimming removed 2 bases at V and 2 bases at J, with 6 bases between. DNA for the CDR3: TGTGCCAGCAGCTTATCGCCGCAAGAGACCCAGTACTTC. Amino acid sequence: CASSLSPQETQYF.

This clonotype appeared a few times. V and J are TRBV6-2 or TRBV6-3 and TRBJ2-5, with D perhaps TRBD1 (5 bases). V was trimmed by 0 bases and J by 5 bases, leaving 13 bases between them. Germline assignment: CDR1 MNHEY and CDR2 SVGEGT. This CDR3 region has 15 residues. This CDR3 is CASSYSFVAGETQYF. CDR3 in DNA: TGTGCCAGCAGTTACTCGTTCGTGGCAGGGGAGACCCAGTACTTC.

Only a few counts were recorded for this clonotype. A much larger clone lies one base from this, so it may be a read error. The V call is TRBV4-1, the J call TRBJ2-4, with a possible D match to TRBD2 (6 bases). The CDR3 is made up of 19 amino acids. Per germline, CDR1 MGHRA and CDR2 YSYEKL. The CDR3 loop is CASSQVPGQGLLAKNIKYF. The CDR3 region has the DNA TGCGCCAGCAGCCAAGTTCCAGGTCAAGGCTTACTAGCCAAAAACATTAAGTACTTC.

This clonotype was seen repeatedly, ten times or more. A much larger clone differs by one base, so this may be a read error. The chain is built from TRBV12-3 or TRBV12-4 and TRBJ2-2, with D possibly matching TRBD2 (5 bases). There are 11 residues in the CDR3. Written as DNA, the CDR3 is TGTGCCAGCAGTTACACCGGGGAGCTGCTTTTT. Its protein is CASSYTGELLF.

This clonotype was seen repeatedly, ten times or more. V is TRBV30 and J is TRBJ1-1; no reliable D call. The length of the CDR3 is 13 residues. V was pared by 4 bases and J by 3 bases, with 12 bases between. The germline gives CDR1 GTSNPN, CDR2 SVGIG (reference sequence). The CDR3 loop is CAWTRTEYTEAFF. The DNA of the CDR3 is TGTGCCTGGACCAGGACGGAATACACTGAAGCTTTCTTT.

This clonotype was recorded only once. The V and J genes are TRBV7-2 and TRBJ1-3; D is possibly TRBD1 (6 bases). V was clipped by 5 bases and J by 4 bases, with 12 bases between them. The length of the CDR3 is 14 residues. CDR1 and CDR2 (germline): SGHTA, FQGNSA. The CDR3, as DNA: TGTGCCAGCAGCCCTTGGGGGGCCGGAAACACCATATATTTT. Amino acid sequence: CASSPWGAGNTIYF. Complete variable domain (other parts from reference TRBV7-2 and TRBJ1-3): GAGVSQSPSNKVTEKGKDVELRCDPISGHTALYWYRQSLGQGLEFLIYFQGNSAPDKSGLPSDRFSAERTGGSVSTLTIQRTQQEDSAVYLCASSPWGAGNTIYFGEGSWLTVV.

This clonotype has ten or more counts. The chain uses TRBV6-2 or TRBV6-3 and TRBJ1-1; TRBD1 matches at 10 bases. The trim removed 5 bases at V and 4 bases at J, leaving 7 bases unmatched. The CDR3 spans 15 residues. Germline V CDR1 and CDR2: MNHEY, SVGEGT. The CDR3 region has the DNA TGTGCCAGCAGTCCGCGGGACAGGGGTGTCACTGAAGCTTTCTTT. It is translated as CASSPRDRGVTEAFF.

This clonotype appeared a few times. The chain joins TRBV6-1 to TRBJ1-6, with a possible D match to TRBD1 (5 bases). Germline values: CDR1 MNHNS, CDR2 SASEGT. V was pared by 2 bases and J by 5 bases, with 13 bases between. The CDR3 spans 16 residues. CDR3 protein: CASSESWGSDNSPLHF. CDR3 in DNA: TGTGCCAGCAGTGAAAGTTGGGGGTCCGATAATTCACCCCTCCACTTT.

This clonotype was picked up a small number of times. The chain has TRBV4-3 and TRBJ2-5; D is perhaps TRBD1 (6 bases). The DNA end lines up better with TRBJ2-4; the J call may be wrong. Germline V CDR1 and CDR2: LGHNA, YSLEER. CDR3 size: 16 residues. Written as DNA, the CDR3 is TGCGCCAGCAGCCCTTATTCAACAGGGAAGGGGAACATTCAGTACTTC. Encoded protein: CASSPYSTGKGNIQYF.

The chain recombines TRBV27 with TRBJ1-6; possible D gene TRBD1, 6 bases. The germline V gene encodes CDR1 MNHEY and CDR2 SMNVEV (reference sequence). This CDR3 has 13 amino acids. Between the trimmed V and J ends, which lost 4 bases and 7 bases, there was a span of 8 bases. The CDR3 spells CASSYRANSPLHF. The CDR3 bases are TGTGCCAGCAGTTACAGGGCCAATTCACCCCTCCACTTT.

In this sample, this clonotype turned up a few times. The chain has TRBV29-1 and TRBJ2-7; TRBD2 agrees at 8 bases. Germline V CDR1 and CDR2: SQVTM, ANQGSEA. This CDR3 comprises 12 residues. DNA for the CDR3: TGCAGTACCCGGGAGGGCCCCTCCGAGCAGTACTTC. Amino acid sequence: CSTREGPSEQYF.